One sample yielded the 21 T cell receptor beta chains listed below, sequenced in a study of blood T cells in healthy people across ages. Alongside a J-beta primer mix, a sample-barcoded 5' primer served in a second PCR lasting about 7 to 12 cycles. TCRdb itself ran the 5' RACE reads through MiXCR, one entry per CDR3 protein. This sample has about 690,000 distinct CDR3 sequences, with 40% to 45% found just once. The source material was blood. All receptors derive from an older man in good health.

This rearrangement joins TRBV5-1 to TRBJ1-5; 7 bases align to TRBD1. The CDR3 has 15 residues. V was pared by 2 bases and J by 2 bases, with 4 bases of the junction left unmatched. Germline-derived CDR1 and CDR2 are SGHRS and YFSETQ. CDR3 bases: TGCGCCAGCAGCTTTGAGGGGGCAGGCAATCAGCCCCAGCATTTT. Translating it yields CASSFEGAGNQPQHF.

The V and J genes are TRBV29-1 and TRBJ2-3; 10 bases are a match to TRBD1. The CDR3 length is 14 residues. Germline V gene sequence: CDR1 SQVTM, CDR2 ANQGSEA. V was clipped by 5 bases and J by 10 bases; unmatched bases: 12. The CDR3 sequence: CSVPLKTGGWAQYF. The CDR3 nucleotides are TGCAGCGTTCCCCTTAAGACAGGGGGCTGGGCGCAGTATTTT.

This clonotype was recorded a few times. The chain combines TRBV9 with TRBJ2-4, with TRBD1 matching over 7 bases. In germline, CDR1 is SGDLS, CDR2 YYNGEE. V dropped 4 bases and J dropped 5; count of bases not matched to a gene: 9. The CDR3 consists of 15 residues. DNA for the CDR3: TGTGCCAGCAGCCCTCTCCCCGGGACAGAAAACATTCAGTACTTC. It yields the protein CASSPLPGTENIQYF. The full variable domain, completed using reference TRBV9 and TRBJ2-4, is DSGVTQTPKHLITATGQRVTLRCSPRSGDLSVYWYQQSLDQGLQFLIQYYNGEERAKGNILERFSAQQFPDLHSELNLSSLELGDSALYFCASSPLPGTENIQYFGAGTRLSVL.

The V gene is TRBV7-6, the J gene TRBJ2-1; 9 positions agree with TRBD2. Germline assignment: CDR1 SGHVS and CDR2 FNYEAQ. V was clipped by 5 bases and J by 8 bases; unmatched bases: 13. The CDR3 extends over 16 amino acids. CDR3 in amino acids: CASSPRRSGGSDEQFF. The CDR3 DNA reads TGTGCCAGCAGCCCGAGGAGGAGCGGGGGGTCGGATGAGCAGTTCTTC.

This clonotype was observed a handful of times. The gene calls are TRBV6-6 and TRBJ1-6; the match to TRBD1 covers 10 bases. This CDR3 has 17 amino acids. With V trimmed by 5 bases and J by 0 bases, 4 bases remained unmatched. The germline V gene has CDR1 MNHNY and CDR2 SVGAGI (reference sequence). The CDR3 DNA is TGTGCCAGCAGTACCGGGACAGGGGCCTCCTATAATTCACCCCTCCACTTT. Residues: CASSTGTGASYNSPLHF.

This clonotype was observed a handful of times. This sequence joins TRBV10-2 and TRBJ2-4; weak D call: TRBD1 (5 bases). V shed 5 bases and J shed 0 bases, with 20 bases lying between them. The CDR3 runs 18 residues. Germline CDR1 and CDR2: WSHSY and SAAADI. The CDR3 protein is CASSPANVGAVAKNIQYF. The CDR3 DNA is TGCGCCAGCAGTCCGGCCAACGTAGGGGCCGTAGCCAAAAACATTCAGTACTTC.

Of note for this clonotype: Relative to the germline gene, one junction end is altered; a read error may explain this. The rearrangement links TRBV7-6 to TRBJ2-4; perhaps TRBD1 as D (6 bases). The CDR3 sequence is 13 residues long. Germline lookup yields CDR1 SGHVS and CDR2 FNYEAQ. Here the CDR3 reads CASSVARGNIQYF. The CDR3 coding sequence is TGTGCCAGCAGCGTAGCCAGGGGAAACATTCAGTACTTC.

The genes are TRBV13 and TRBJ2-1; 10 bases map to TRBD2. CDR1 is PRHDT, CDR2 FYEKMQ, per germline (reference sequence). V shed 5 bases, J shed 10 bases, and the junction held 8 bases outside the gene matches. CDR3 length: 14 amino acids. The CDR3 protein is CASSPSGGAIEQFF. CDR3 DNA sequence: TGTGCCAGCAGCCCCAGCGGGGGGGCCATAGAGCAGTTCTTC. The whole variable domain, remainder taken from reference TRBV13 and TRBJ2-1, is AAGVIQSPRHLIKEKRETATLKCYPIPRHDTVYWYQQGPGQDPQFLISFYEKMQSDKGSIPDRFSAQQFSDYHSELNMSSLELGDSALYFCASSPSGGAIEQFFGPGTRLTVL.

This chain joins TRBV5-1 and TRBJ2-5; D gene uncertain. The V end lost 2 bases, the J end lost 3 bases, and 14 bases lay between the germline ends. Germline CDR1 reads SGHRS; CDR2 reads YFSETQ. The CDR3 sequence is 15 residues long. The CDR3 DNA follows: TGCGCCAGCAGCTTTGATGGACGGTCAGAAGAGACCCAGTACTTC. Encoded protein: CASSFDGRSEETQYF.

The rearrangement joins TRBV20-1 to TRBJ2-3; 13 bases agree with TRBD2. The V gene's germline CDR1 is DFQATT and CDR2 SNEGSKA (reference sequence). Trimming at V came to 2 bases and at J to 4 bases, leaving 6 bases not matched to a gene. CDR3 length: 16 amino acids. In nucleotides, the CDR3 is TGCAGTGCTAGACTACTGGGACTAGCGGGACCAGATACGCAGTATTTT. It specifies CSARLLGLAGPDTQYF.

The rearrangement uses TRBV7-2 and TRBJ2-5; D not certain. Trimming removed 5 bases at V and 11 bases at J, with 12 bases between. This CDR3 spans 11 amino acids. Germline V gene lookup returns CDR1 SGHTA and CDR2 FQGNSA. For the CDR3, the DNA is TGTGCCAGCAGCGCCCCGAATCGGCAGTACTTC. Translation gives CASSAPNRQYF.

The V and J genes are TRBV6-4 and TRBJ1-2; TRBD1 aligns across 8 bases. The CDR3 totals 13 residues. Losses at the gene ends were 5 bases for V and 7 bases for J; bases not matched to a gene: 6. In germline, CDR1 is MRHNA, CDR2 SNTAGT. The CDR3 sequence is CASSKTGESGYTF. CDR3 nucleotides: TGTGCCAGCAGTAAGACAGGGGAAAGTGGCTACACCTTC.

The V call is TRBV6-1, the J call TRBJ2-3, with a tentative D call TRBD2 (5 bases). The CDR3 contains 18 residues. V dropped 3 bases and J dropped 0 bases, with 19 bases sitting between them. Germline CDR1 is MNHNS and CDR2 is SASEGT. CDR3 protein: CASSETTLGQVSTDTQYF. In DNA form, the CDR3 reads TGTGCCAGCAGTGAGACTACTCTAGGGCAGGTTAGCACAGATACGCAGTATTTT.

The rearrangement links TRBV3-1 to TRBJ2-1; D is uncertain. This CDR3 spans 15 amino acids. Trimming stripped 3 bases from V and 13 bases from J, with 22 bases between. Germline CDR1 is LGHDT and CDR2 is YNNKEL (reference sequence). The DNA of the CDR3 is TGTGCCAGCAGCCAGACCCGGAGCCCGGCGGAGACCCAGTTCTTC. Translating it yields CASSQTRSPAETQFF.

This clonotype was seen a single time. The chain uses TRBV6-5 and TRBJ1-1, with D unresolved. The CDR3 loop spans 11 amino acids. Germline CDR1 MNHEY, CDR2 SVGAGI. Trimming stripped 6 bases from V and 3 bases from J, with 5 bases between. CDR3 nucleotides: TGTGCCAGCAGGTGGGACACTGAAGCTTTCTTT. Its translation: CASRWDTEAFF.

The sample holds a few counts of this clonotype. This sequence joins TRBV20-1 and TRBJ2-1; D ambiguous. V was shortened by 3 bases and J by 0 bases, with 9 bases between the two germline ends. This CDR3 has 14 amino acids. Germline CDR1 is DFQATT and CDR2 is SNEGSKA (reference sequence). The CDR3 DNA reads as TGCAGTGCTAGGGTCCCTCCCTCCTACAATGAGCAGTTCTTC. This codes for CSARVPPSYNEQFF.

This clonotype was counted a few times. The chain couples TRBV28 to TRBJ2-3; D is possibly TRBD2 (6 bases). CDR3 length equals 15 residues. Germline V gives CDR1 MDHEN, CDR2 SYDVKM. The V and J ends lost 6 bases and 5 bases respectively, with 18 bases between them. The CDR3 reads CASRGEVAGRDTQYF. CDR3 coding DNA: TGTGCCAGCAGGGGGGAGGTAGCCGGGCGAGATACGCAGTATTTT.

This clonotype occurred a few times. V gene TRBV20-1 combines with J gene TRBJ1-2; TRBD1 matches 7 bases. V was pared by 0 bases and J by 8 bases, with 12 bases of the junction left unmatched. Germline values: CDR1 DFQATT, CDR2 SNEGSKA (reference sequence). The CDR3 contains 15 residues. The CDR3 DNA reads TGCAGTGCTAGAGATACCCCAGGCCAGGGGGGCGGCTACACCTTC. As protein: CSARDTPGQGGGYTF.

This chain joins TRBV7-2 and TRBJ2-1, with 8 positions matching TRBD2. The J call may be in error: the DNA end matches TRBJ2-7 better. The germline V gene encodes CDR1 SGHTA and CDR2 FQGNSA. The CDR3 sequence is 15 residues long. The CDR3 spells CASSLERGQYNEQYF. CDR3 DNA: TGTGCCAGCAGCTTGGAGCGGGGGCAATACAATGAGCAGTACTTC.

CDR3 loop: CASRGPQGKAFF. CDR3 DNA sequence: TGTGCCAGCAGGGGACCCCAAGGAAAAGCTTTCTTT. The J gene is TRBJ1-1, the V gene TRBV6-5; TRBD1 is a possible D gene (5 bases). Germline V gene sequence: CDR1 MNHEY, CDR2 SVGAGI. Trimming removed 6 bases from V and 9 bases from J, with 14 bases in between. This CDR3 region has 12 residues.

This clonotype has just one count. The rearrangement joins TRBV6-1 to TRBJ1-4; a possible D gene is TRBD1 (5 bases). The CDR3 has 12 residues. V shed 8 bases and J shed 4 bases, with 8 bases lying between them. In germline, CDR1 is MNHNS, CDR2 SASEGT. CDR3 sequence: CASRGDNEKLFF. CDR3 bases: TGTGCCAGCCGGGGGGATAATGAAAAACTGTTTTTT.